These T cell receptor beta chains were read from a single sample in a study of T cells expressing NK-cell markers. TCRdb reanalyzed the 5' RACE reads, giving one entry per CDR3 protein sequence and no DNA. The repertoire table contains a few hundred thousand distinct CDR3 sequences. The sample consisted of blood T cells: a sorted CD56 or NKG2C T cell subset, CD4+ or CD8+ T cells, or bulk PBMC T cells (not recorded which). The receptors originated from a man aged 18 to 29 in good health. CDR3s include the opening cysteine and the closing phenylalanine or tryptophan.

CDR3 length: 15; J gene: TRBJ2-1; V gene: TRBV27; CDR3 protein: CASSFLGGKNNEQFF
CDR3 length: 14; J gene: TRBJ1-4; V gene: TRBV6-1; CDR3 protein: CASRKTGASVKLFF
CDR3 length: 17; J gene: TRBJ2-5; V gene: TRBV7-8; CDR3 protein: CASSLISPVTLEETQYF
CDR3 length: 14; J gene: TRBJ2-1; V gene: TRBV24-1; CDR3 protein: CATSVSGRENEQFF
CDR3 length: 14; J gene: TRBJ1-1; V gene: TRBV29-1; CDR3 protein: CSANARGAATEAFF
CDR3 length: 17; J gene: TRBJ2-7; V gene: TRBV4-2; CDR3 protein: CASSQESSGRGRSEQYF
CDR3 length: 15; J gene: TRBJ2-1; V gene: TRBV7-2; CDR3 protein: CASRGQEPIYNEQFF
CDR3 length: 14; J gene: TRBJ2-1; V gene: TRBV29-1; CDR3 protein: CSVERTRPNNEQFF
CDR3 length: 14; J gene: TRBJ1-4; V gene: TRBV7-2; CDR3 protein: CASSPRQGNEKLFF
CDR3 length: 16; J gene: TRBJ1-2; V gene: TRBV10-3; CDR3 protein: CAIRPGQGLTNYGYTF
CDR3 length: 14; J gene: TRBJ2-7; V gene: TRBV12-3/TRBV12-4; CDR3 protein: CASSLNRASYEQYF
CDR3 length: 17; J gene: TRBJ2-7; V gene: TRBV30; CDR3 protein: CAWSLRASGRLGYEQYF
CDR3 length: 16; J gene: TRBJ2-3; V gene: TRBV12-3/TRBV12-4; CDR3 protein: CASSPVLAGGPDTQYF
CDR3 length: 15; J gene: TRBJ2-2; V gene: TRBV14; CDR3 protein: CASSQGQTNTGELFF
CDR3 length: 14; J gene: TRBJ2-3; V gene: TRBV5-1; CDR3 protein: CASSQGTGIDTQYF
CDR3 length: 13; J gene: TRBJ1-5; V gene: TRBV12-3/TRBV12-4; CDR3 protein: CASRAHLDQPQHF
CDR3 length: 13; J gene: TRBJ2-3; V gene: TRBV12-3/TRBV12-4; CDR3 protein: CASSQQKPDTQYF
CDR3 length: 19; J gene: TRBJ2-1; V gene: TRBV3-1; CDR3 protein: CASSQDTRRLAGYYNEQFF
CDR3 length: 14; J gene: TRBJ2-5; V gene: TRBV28; CDR3 protein: CASSRDRHQETQYF
CDR3 length: 15; J gene: TRBJ2-7; V gene: TRBV5-1; CDR3 protein: CASSGGDRSSYEQYF
CDR3 length: 13; J gene: TRBJ2-3; V gene: TRBV29-1; CDR3 protein: CSVILRSTDTQYF
CDR3 length: 15; J gene: TRBJ1-6; V gene: TRBV6-2/TRBV6-3; CDR3 protein: CASSSPGTGNSPLHF
CDR3 length: 13; J gene: TRBJ1-3; V gene: TRBV28; CDR3 protein: CASSAFSGNTIYF
CDR3 length: 13; J gene: TRBJ1-5; V gene: TRBV12-5; CDR3 protein: CASGVDRDQPQHF
CDR3 length: 15; J gene: TRBJ2-1; V gene: TRBV20-1; CDR3 protein: CSAPSARRSYNEQFF
CDR3 length: 16; J gene: TRBJ2-2; V gene: TRBV25-1; CDR3 protein: CASRPGPQAGTRELFF
CDR3 length: 14; J gene: TRBJ1-2; V gene: TRBV14; CDR3 protein: CASSLAQGASGYTF
CDR3 length: 15; J gene: TRBJ2-2; V gene: TRBV6-1; CDR3 protein: CASSPGTLPSGELFF
CDR3 length: 16; J gene: TRBJ2-3; V gene: TRBV9; CDR3 protein: CASSVTPASRTDTQYF
CDR3 length: 18; J gene: TRBJ2-2; V gene: TRBV4-2; CDR3 protein: CASSQTLAGGPDTGELFF
CDR3 length: 15; J gene: TRBJ2-3; V gene: TRBV5-1; CDR3 protein: CASSPGTSRADTQYF
CDR3 length: 14; J gene: TRBJ2-2; V gene: TRBV5-1; CDR3 protein: CASSSTQRTGELFF
CDR3 length: 14; J gene: TRBJ2-1; V gene: TRBV29-1; CDR3 protein: CSVLPGLAGVEQFF
CDR3 length: 15; J gene: TRBJ1-1; V gene: TRBV29-1; CDR3 protein: CSVGAGGAPNTEAFF
CDR3 length: 16; J gene: TRBJ2-2; V gene: TRBV15; CDR3 protein: CATSRWTGMDTGELFF
CDR3 length: 16; J gene: TRBJ2-1; V gene: TRBV6-5; CDR3 protein: CASSFNPRDRAGEQFF
CDR3 length: 15; J gene: TRBJ2-7; V gene: TRBV18; CDR3 protein: CASSPTGGGGYEQYF
CDR3 length: 15; J gene: TRBJ2-3; V gene: TRBV6-5; CDR3 protein: CASSYAGLVADTQYF
CDR3 length: 14; J gene: TRBJ2-1; V gene: TRBV10-3; CDR3 protein: CAIMVAGESNEQFF
CDR3 length: 13; J gene: TRBJ1-4; V gene: TRBV2; CDR3 protein: CASTGQGWEKLFF
CDR3 length: 17; J gene: TRBJ2-1; V gene: TRBV10-3; CDR3 protein: CAISDSLAGGMGNEQFF
CDR3 length: 15; J gene: TRBJ2-5; V gene: TRBV5-6; CDR3 protein: CASSSWDRLLETQYF
CDR3 length: 16; J gene: TRBJ2-4; V gene: TRBV11-2; CDR3 protein: CASSLEGTVAKNIQYF
CDR3 length: 13; J gene: TRBJ2-1; V gene: TRBV12-3/TRBV12-4; CDR3 protein: CASTPGRGTEQFF
CDR3 length: 13; J gene: TRBJ2-3; V gene: TRBV12-3/TRBV12-4; CDR3 protein: CASSPRRADTQYF
CDR3 length: 13; J gene: TRBJ1-5; V gene: TRBV27; CDR3 protein: CASSFWGGQPQHF
CDR3 length: 17; J gene: TRBJ2-3; V gene: TRBV20-1; CDR3 protein: CSALPGLAGALADTQYF
CDR3 length: 14; J gene: TRBJ1-2; V gene: TRBV5-1; CDR3 protein: CASSTDRPDGGYTF
CDR3 length: 17; J gene: TRBJ2-1; V gene: TRBV3-1; CDR3 protein: CASSPLGASGDYNEQFF
CDR3 length: 15; J gene: TRBJ1-1; V gene: TRBV12-3/TRBV12-4; CDR3 protein: CASSPPGRKNTEAFF
CDR3 length: 15; J gene: TRBJ2-2; V gene: TRBV12-3/TRBV12-4; CDR3 protein: CASSGTSGNTGELFF
CDR3 length: 17; J gene: TRBJ2-5; V gene: TRBV27; CDR3 protein: CASSRRVTSGRGETQYF
CDR3 length: 16; J gene: TRBJ2-1; V gene: TRBV20-1; CDR3 protein: CSAETPLPPNPNEQFF